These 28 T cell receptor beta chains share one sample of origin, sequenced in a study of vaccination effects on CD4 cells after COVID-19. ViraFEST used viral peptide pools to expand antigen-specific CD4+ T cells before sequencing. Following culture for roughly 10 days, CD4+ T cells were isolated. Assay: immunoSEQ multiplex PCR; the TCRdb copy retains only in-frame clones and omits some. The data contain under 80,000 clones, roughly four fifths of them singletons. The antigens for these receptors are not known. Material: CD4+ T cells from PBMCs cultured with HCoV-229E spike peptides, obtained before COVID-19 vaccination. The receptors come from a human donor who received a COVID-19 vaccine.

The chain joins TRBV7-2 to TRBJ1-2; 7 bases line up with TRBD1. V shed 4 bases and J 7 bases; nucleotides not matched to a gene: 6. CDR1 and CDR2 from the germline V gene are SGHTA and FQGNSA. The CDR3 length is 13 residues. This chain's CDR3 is CASSYTGESGYTF. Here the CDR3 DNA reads TGTGCCAGCAGCTACACAGGGGAGAGTGGCTACACCTTC.

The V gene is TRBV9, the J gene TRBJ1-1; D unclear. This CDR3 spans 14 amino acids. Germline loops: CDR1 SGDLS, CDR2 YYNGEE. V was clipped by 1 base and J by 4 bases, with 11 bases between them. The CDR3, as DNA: TGTGCCAGCAGCGTAATGGGCGAGGGCACTGAAGCTTTCTTT. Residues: CASSVMGEGTEAFF.

CDR3 residues: CASSVDLGAGGNTIYF. DNA of the CDR3: TGTGCCAGCAGCGTAGATCTGGGGGCGGGAGGAAACACCATATATTTT. The genes are TRBV9 and TRBJ1-3; D is possibly TRBD1 (6 bases). Germline V gene data show CDR1 as SGDLS and CDR2 as YYNGEE. Trimming took off 0 bases at V and 4 bases at J, with 14 bases between the two ends. The CDR3 sequence is 16 residues long.

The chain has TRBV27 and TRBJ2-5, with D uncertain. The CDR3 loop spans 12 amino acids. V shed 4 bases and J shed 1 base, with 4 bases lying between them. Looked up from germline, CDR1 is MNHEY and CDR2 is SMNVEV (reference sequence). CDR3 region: CASSSAQETQYF. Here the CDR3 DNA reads TGTGCCAGCAGTTCAGCCCAAGAGACCCAGTACTTC.

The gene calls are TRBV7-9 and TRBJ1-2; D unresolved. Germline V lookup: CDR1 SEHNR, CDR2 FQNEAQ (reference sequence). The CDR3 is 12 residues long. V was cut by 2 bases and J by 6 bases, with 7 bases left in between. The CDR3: CASSLRFDGYTF. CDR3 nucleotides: TGTGCCAGCAGCTTACGTTTTGATGGCTACACCTTC.

CDR3 residues: CASSGANIQYF. The CDR3, as DNA: TGTGCCAGCAGCGGGGCAAACATTCAGTACTTC. The J gene is TRBJ2-4, the V gene TRBV7-9; D is perhaps TRBD1 (5 bases). V was trimmed by 5 bases and J by 6 bases, leaving 5 bases between them. From germline, CDR1 is SEHNR and CDR2 FQNEAQ (reference sequence). The CDR3 is 11 residues long.

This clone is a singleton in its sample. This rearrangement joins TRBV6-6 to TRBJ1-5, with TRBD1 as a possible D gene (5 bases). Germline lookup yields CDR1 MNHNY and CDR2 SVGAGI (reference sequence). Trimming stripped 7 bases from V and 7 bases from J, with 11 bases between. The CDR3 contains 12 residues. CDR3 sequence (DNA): TGTGCCAGCAATCAGGGTGGGCAGCCCCAGCATTTT. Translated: CASNQGGQPQHF.

CDR3 in DNA: TGTGCCAGCAGTTACCCGACTCCGGGACAGGTGAACACCGGGGAGCTGTTTTTT. The encoded protein is CASSYPTPGQVNTGELFF. The V gene is TRBV6-9, the J gene TRBJ2-2, with TRBD1 matching 8 bases. This CDR3 spans 18 amino acids. Germline CDR1 MNHGY, CDR2 SVAAGI. The V and J ends lost 3 bases and 1 base, in that order; junction bases with no gene match: 10.

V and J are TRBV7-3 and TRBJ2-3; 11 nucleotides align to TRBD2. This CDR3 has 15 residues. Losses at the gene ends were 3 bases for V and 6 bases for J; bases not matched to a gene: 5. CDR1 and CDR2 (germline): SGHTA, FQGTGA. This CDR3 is CASSFSGLAADTQYF. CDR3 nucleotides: TGTGCCAGCAGCTTCTCGGGACTAGCGGCGGATACGCAGTATTTT.

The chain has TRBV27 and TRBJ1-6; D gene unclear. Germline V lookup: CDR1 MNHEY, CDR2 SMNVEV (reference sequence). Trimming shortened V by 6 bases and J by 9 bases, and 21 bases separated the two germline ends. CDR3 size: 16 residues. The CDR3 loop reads CASSPRGEIGFSPLHF. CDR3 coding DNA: TGTGCCAGCAGCCCTCGGGGAGAAATCGGGTTTTCACCCCTCCACTTT.

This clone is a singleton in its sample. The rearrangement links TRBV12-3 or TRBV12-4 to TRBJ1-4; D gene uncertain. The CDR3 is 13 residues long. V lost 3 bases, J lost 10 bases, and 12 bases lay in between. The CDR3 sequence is CASSFPGLGKLFF. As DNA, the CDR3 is TGTGCCAGCAGTTTTCCAGGTTTGGGAAAACTGTTTTTT.

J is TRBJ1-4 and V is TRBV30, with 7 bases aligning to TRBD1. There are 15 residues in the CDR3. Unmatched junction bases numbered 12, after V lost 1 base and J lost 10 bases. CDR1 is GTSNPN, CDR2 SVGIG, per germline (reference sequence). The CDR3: CAWSAVDKAGGKLFF. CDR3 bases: TGTGCCTGGAGTGCGGTGGACAAGGCAGGGGGAAAACTGTTTTTT.

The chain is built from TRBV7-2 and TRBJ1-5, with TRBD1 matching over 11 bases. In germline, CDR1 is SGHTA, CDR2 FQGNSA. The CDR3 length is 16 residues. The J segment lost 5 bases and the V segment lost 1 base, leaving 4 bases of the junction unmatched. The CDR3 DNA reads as TGTGCCAGCAGCTTAGGGAGGACAGGGGGCGATCAGCCCCAGCATTTT. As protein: CASSLGRTGGDQPQHF.

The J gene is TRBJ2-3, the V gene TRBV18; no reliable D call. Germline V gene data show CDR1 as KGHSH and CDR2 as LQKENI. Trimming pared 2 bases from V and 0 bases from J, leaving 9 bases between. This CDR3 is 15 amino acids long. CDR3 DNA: TGTGCCAGCTCACCATGGGTGGGGAGCACAGATACGCAGTATTTT. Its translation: CASSPWVGSTDTQYF.

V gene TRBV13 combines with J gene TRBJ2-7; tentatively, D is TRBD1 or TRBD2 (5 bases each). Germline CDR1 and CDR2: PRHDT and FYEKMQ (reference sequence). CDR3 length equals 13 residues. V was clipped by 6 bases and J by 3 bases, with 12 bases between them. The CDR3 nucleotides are TGTGCCAGCAGGAAGATGGGGGTCTACGAGCAGTACGTC. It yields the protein CASRKMGVYEQYV.

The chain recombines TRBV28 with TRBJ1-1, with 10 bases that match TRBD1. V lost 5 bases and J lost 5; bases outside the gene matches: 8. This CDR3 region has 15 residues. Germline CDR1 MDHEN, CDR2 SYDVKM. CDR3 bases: TGTGCCAGCAGTCTTGCCGGGACAGGGGAAACTGAAGCTTTCTTT. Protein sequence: CASSLAGTGETEAFF.

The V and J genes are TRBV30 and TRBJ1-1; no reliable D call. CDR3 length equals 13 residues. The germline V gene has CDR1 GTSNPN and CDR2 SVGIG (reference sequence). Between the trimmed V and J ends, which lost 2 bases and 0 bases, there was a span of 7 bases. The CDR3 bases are TGTGCCTGGAGTACACTAATGAACACTGAAGCTTTCTTT. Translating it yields CAWSTLMNTEAFF.

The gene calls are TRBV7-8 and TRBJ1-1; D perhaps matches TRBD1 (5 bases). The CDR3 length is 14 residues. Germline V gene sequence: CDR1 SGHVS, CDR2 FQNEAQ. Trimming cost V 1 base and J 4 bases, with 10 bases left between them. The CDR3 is CASSLEGLRTEAFF. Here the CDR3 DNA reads TGTGCCAGCAGCTTAGAGGGGCTGCGCACTGAAGCTTTCTTT.

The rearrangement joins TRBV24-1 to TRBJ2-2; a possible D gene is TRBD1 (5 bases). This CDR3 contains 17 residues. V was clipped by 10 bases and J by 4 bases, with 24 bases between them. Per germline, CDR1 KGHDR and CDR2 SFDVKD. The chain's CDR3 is CATKDNVGDFGTGELFF. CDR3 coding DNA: TGTGCCACAAAGGACAACGTAGGAGACTTTGGCACCGGGGAGCTGTTTTTT.

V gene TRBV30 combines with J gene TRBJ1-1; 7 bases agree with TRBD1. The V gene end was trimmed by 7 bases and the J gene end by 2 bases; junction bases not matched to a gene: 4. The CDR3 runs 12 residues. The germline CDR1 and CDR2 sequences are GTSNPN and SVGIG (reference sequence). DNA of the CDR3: TGTGCCTCGGGACAGCAAAACACTGAAGCTTTCTTT. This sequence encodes CASGQQNTEAFF.

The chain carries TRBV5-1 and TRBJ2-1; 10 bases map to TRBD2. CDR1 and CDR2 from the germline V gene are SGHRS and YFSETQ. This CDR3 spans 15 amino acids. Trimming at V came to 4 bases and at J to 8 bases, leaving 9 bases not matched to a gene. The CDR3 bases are TGCGCCAGCAGCAAAAGCGGGGGGGCCTTCGATGAGCAGTTCTTC. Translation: CASSKSGGAFDEQFF.

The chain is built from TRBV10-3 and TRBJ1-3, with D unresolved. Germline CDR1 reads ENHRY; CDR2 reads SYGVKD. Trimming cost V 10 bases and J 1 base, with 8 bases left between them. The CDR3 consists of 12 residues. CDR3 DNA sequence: TGTGCCACCTCGACATCTGGAAACACCATATATTTT. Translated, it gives CATSTSGNTIYF.

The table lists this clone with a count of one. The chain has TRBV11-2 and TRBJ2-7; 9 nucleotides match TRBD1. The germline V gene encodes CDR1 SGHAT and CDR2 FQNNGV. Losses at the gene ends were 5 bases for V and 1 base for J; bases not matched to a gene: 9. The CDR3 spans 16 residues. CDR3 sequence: CASSLNPGTGSYEQYV. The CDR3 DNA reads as TGTGCCAGCAGCCTCAACCCCGGGACAGGGTCCTACGAGCAGTACGTC.

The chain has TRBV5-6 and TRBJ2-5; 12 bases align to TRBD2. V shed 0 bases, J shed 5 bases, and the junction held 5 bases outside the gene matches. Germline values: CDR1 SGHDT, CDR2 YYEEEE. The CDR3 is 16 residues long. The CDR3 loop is CASSLDGLAGLETQYF. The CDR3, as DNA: TGTGCCAGCAGCTTGGACGGACTAGCGGGGTTGGAGACCCAGTACTTC.

CDR3 DNA: TGCGCCAGCAGTGGGGACAGGACACCCGGGGAGCTGTTTTTT. This sequence encodes CASSGDRTPGELFF. This sequence joins TRBV5-1 and TRBJ2-2; TRBD1 aligns across 8 bases. The CDR3 has 14 residues. Germline CDR1 is SGHRS and CDR2 is YFSETQ. The J segment lost 6 bases and the V segment lost 5 bases, leaving 6 bases of the junction unmatched.

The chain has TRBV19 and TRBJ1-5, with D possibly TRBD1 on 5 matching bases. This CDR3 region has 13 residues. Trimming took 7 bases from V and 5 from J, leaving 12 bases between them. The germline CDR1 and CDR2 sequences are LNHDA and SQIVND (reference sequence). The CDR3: CASKGQGDQPQHF. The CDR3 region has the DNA TGTGCCAGTAAAGGGCAGGGCGATCAGCCCCAGCATTTT. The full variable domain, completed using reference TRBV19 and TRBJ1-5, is DGGITQSPKYLFRKEGQNVTLSCEQNLNHDAMYWYRQDPGQGLRLIYYSQIVNDFQKGDIAEGYSVSREKKESFPLTVTSAQKNPTAFYLCASKGQGDQPQHFGDGTRLSIL.

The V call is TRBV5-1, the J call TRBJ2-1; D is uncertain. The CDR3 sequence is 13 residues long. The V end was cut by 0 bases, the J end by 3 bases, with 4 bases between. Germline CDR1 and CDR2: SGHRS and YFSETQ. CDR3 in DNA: TGCGCCAGCAGCTTGGGAGACTACAATGAGCAGTTCTTC. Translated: CASSLGDYNEQFF. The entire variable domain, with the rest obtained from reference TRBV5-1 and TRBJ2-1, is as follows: KAGVTQTPRYLIKTRGQQVTLSCSPISGHRSVSWYQQTPGQGLQFLFEYFSETQRNKGNFPGRFSGRQFSNSRSEMNVSTLELGDSALYLCASSLGDYNEQFFGPGTRLTVL.

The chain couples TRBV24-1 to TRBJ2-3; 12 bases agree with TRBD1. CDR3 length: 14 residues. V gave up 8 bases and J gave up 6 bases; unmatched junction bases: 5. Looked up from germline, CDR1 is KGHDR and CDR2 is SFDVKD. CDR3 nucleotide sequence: TGTGCCACCACCGGGACAGGGGGCCCGGATACGCAGTATTTT. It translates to CATTGTGGPDTQYF.